One sample yielded the 26 T cell receptor beta chains listed below, sequenced in a study of blood T cell repertoires in COVID-19. The data were produced by immunoSEQ multiplex PCR, yet TCRdb's version contains in-frame clones alone and is incomplete. This sample has about 210,000 clones, with roughly 87% found just once. The sample consisted of PBMCs or T cells enriched from blood (not recorded which). Source of these receptors: a man aged 30 to 45 in a cohort exposed to, infected with or recovered from COVID-19 (not recorded which).

The rearrangement joins TRBV10-3 to TRBJ1-4; D is ambiguous. The CDR3 spans 15 residues. V was shortened by 4 bases and J by 14 bases, with 23 bases between the two germline ends. CDR1 is ENHRY, CDR2 SYGVKD, per germline. The CDR3 coding sequence is TGTGCCATCAGTGGAGTAGAAAAGCCGCAGGTGGGCCTGTTTTTT. The encoded protein is CAISGVEKPQVGLFF.

The chain combines TRBV4-2 with TRBJ2-7; 8 bases map to TRBD2. Per germline, CDR1 LGHNA and CDR2 YNFKEQ. V shed 2 bases and J 5 bases; nucleotides not matched to a gene: 11. The CDR3 consists of 16 residues. The CDR3 protein is CASSQTGGVLRHEQYF. Here the CDR3 DNA reads TGTGCCAGCAGCCAAACGGGAGGGGTTTTACGACACGAGCAGTACTTC.

This clone was seen a single time. The chain couples TRBV28 to TRBJ1-2; D unclear. The CDR3 is made up of 14 amino acids. Trimming cost V 6 bases and J 8 bases, with 19 bases left between them. Germline CDR1 and CDR2: MDHEN and SYDVKM. CDR3 in amino acids: CASSLDPTRRGYTF. The CDR3, as DNA: TGTGCCAGCAGCCTAGACCCGACCCGGCGGGGCTACACCTTC.

Here the CDR3 reads CASSTTGQGRQPQHF. In DNA, the CDR3 is TGTGCCAGCAGTACAACGGGACAGGGCCGGCAGCCCCAGCATTTT. The chain uses TRBV28 and TRBJ1-5; 9 bases fit TRBD1. Germline CDR1 and CDR2: MDHEN and SYDVKM. This CDR3 region has 15 residues. The ends lost 5 bases at V and 7 bases at J; junction bases unmatched: 9.

The V call is TRBV5-1, the J call TRBJ1-2, with D possibly TRBD1 on 6 matching bases. The germline V gene has CDR1 SGHRS and CDR2 YFSETQ. The CDR3 covers 16 residues. Trimming shortened V by 0 bases and J by 0 bases, and 12 bases separated the two germline ends. The CDR3 DNA follows: TGCGCCAGCAGCTTGGAGGACAGCGCGACTAACTATGGCTACACCTTC. This translates into CASSLEDSATNYGYTF.

The chain uses TRBV9 and TRBJ1-2; 7 nucleotides line up with TRBD1. Germline V lookup: CDR1 SGDLS, CDR2 YYNGEE. The junction had 9 bases not matched to a gene; V was cut back by 4 bases and J by 3 bases. This CDR3 is 15 amino acids long. The CDR3 DNA is TGTGCCAGCAGCTTCACTACAGGGGTGGACTATGGCTACACCTTC. This sequence encodes CASSFTTGVDYGYTF.

The chain couples TRBV15 to TRBJ2-7, with 10 nucleotides matching TRBD1. The V gene end was trimmed by 5 bases and the J gene end by 4 bases; junction bases not matched to a gene: 5. Germline CDR1 and CDR2: LNHNV and YYDKDF (reference sequence). The CDR3 consists of 14 residues. The CDR3 nucleotides read TGTGCCACCAGCCGGACAGGGGGAAGGTACGAGCAGTACTTC. It translates to CATSRTGGRYEQYF. Full variable domain (remainder filled in from reference TRBV15 and TRBJ2-7): DAMVIQNPRYQVTQFGKPVTLSCSQTLNHNVMYWYQQKSSQAPKLLFHYYDKDFNNEADTPDNFQSRRPNTSFCFLDIRSPGLGDTAMYLCATSRTGGRYEQYFGPGTRLTVT.

On this clone itself: At the DNA level, this CDR3 is encoded by other sequences in the same sample as well. The chain joins TRBV3-1 (or the pseudogene TRBV3-2) to TRBJ2-7; 8 nucleotides align to TRBD1. Germline trimming cut 3 bases from V and 4 bases from J; bases unmatched to any gene: 2. The germline CDR1 and CDR2 sequences are LGHDT and YNNKEL (reference sequence). CDR3 size: 13 residues. The CDR3 loop is CASSQDRAYEQYF. In DNA form, the CDR3 reads TGTGCCAGCAGCCAGGACAGGGCATACGAGCAGTACTTC.

This clone has a handful of counts. The chain links TRBV28 to TRBJ2-7, with TRBD2 as a possible D gene (5 bases). Between the trimmed V and J ends, which lost 10 bases and 0 bases, there was a span of 13 bases. The CDR3 has 13 residues. Germline assignment: CDR1 MDHEN and CDR2 SYDVKM. This chain's CDR3 is CATIPGDSYEQYF. The DNA of the CDR3 is TGTGCCACGATTCCCGGGGACTCCTACGAGCAGTACTTC. Based on the CDR3 plus reference TRBV28 and TRBJ2-7, the full variable domain is DVKVTQSSRYLVKRTGEKVFLECVQDMDHENMFWYRQDPGLGLRLIYFSYDVKMKEKGDIPEGYSVSREKKERFSLILESASTNQTSMYLCATIPGDSYEQYFGPGTRLTVT.

Worth noting for this clone: Sequence at one end of the junction differs from germline and may be a read error. The chain recombines TRBV13 with TRBJ1-1, with TRBD1 identical over 7 bases. Germline values: CDR1 PRHDT, CDR2 FYEKMQ (reference sequence). This CDR3 region has 12 residues. CDR3 DNA: TGTGCCAGCAGCGTAGGGACAGTTGAAGCTTTCTTT. This codes for CASSVGTVEAFF.

The chain recombines TRBV6-5 with TRBJ2-1, with 7 bases aligning to TRBD1. Germline assignment: CDR1 MNHEY and CDR2 SVGAGI. V was clipped by 6 bases and J by 10 bases; unmatched bases: 12. The CDR3 totals 14 residues. CDR3 residues: CASSRDSIGWEQFF. In DNA, the CDR3 is TGTGCCAGCAGCCGGGACAGCATTGGTTGGGAGCAGTTCTTC.

The chain has TRBV6-1 and TRBJ1-2; TRBD1 agrees at 10 bases. V lost 0 bases, J lost 5 bases, and 3 bases stayed unmatched. This CDR3 is built from 15 residues. CDR1 and CDR2 from the germline V gene are MNHNS and SASEGT. The CDR3 DNA sequence: TGTGCCAGCAGTGAAGCGCGGACAGGGGGATATGGCTACACCTTC. Protein product: CASSEARTGGYGYTF.

The chain is built from TRBV27 and TRBJ2-3; 7 bases match TRBD1. The germline V gene encodes CDR1 MNHEY and CDR2 SMNVEV (reference sequence). The CDR3 sequence is 15 residues long. The V segment lost 6 bases and the J segment 3 bases; nucleotides outside the gene matches: 9. CDR3 sequence: CASRRTGAVTDTQYF. CDR3 in DNA: TGTGCCAGCAGACGAACAGGGGCTGTTACAGATACGCAGTATTTT.

Here the CDR3 DNA reads TGTGCCAGTACCTACTCGCGGAGACAGTATAGCAATCAGCCCCAGCATTTT. It translates to CASTYSRRQYSNQPQHF. The chain carries TRBV19 and TRBJ1-5; weak D call: TRBD1 (5 bases). Germline CDR1 is LNHDA and CDR2 is SQIVND (reference sequence). V was clipped by 7 bases and J by 0 bases, with 19 bases between them. The CDR3 is made up of 17 amino acids.

The chain has TRBV5-8 and TRBJ2-2; 7 bases line up with TRBD1. V was pared by 4 bases and J by 2 bases, with 11 bases of the junction left unmatched. From germline, CDR1 is SGHTS and CDR2 YDEGEE. This CDR3 has 17 amino acids. CDR3 nucleotides: TGTGCCAGCAGCCTTAACCCCGGGACAGCTAACACCGGGGAGCTGTTTTTT. Translation: CASSLNPGTANTGELFF.

The chain links TRBV21-1 to TRBJ1-2. TRBV21-1 is classified as a pseudogene. The CDR3 totals 15 residues. This CDR3 is CASSTLDGAIYGYTF. In nucleotides, the CDR3 is TGTGCCAGCAGCACCCTCGACGGAGCAATCTATGGCTACACCTTC.

The V call is TRBV5-5, the J call TRBJ1-1, with a tentative D call TRBD1 (6 bases). Germline lookup yields CDR1 SGHKS and CDR2 YYEKEE (reference sequence). The germline V and J ends were trimmed by 1 base and 4 bases, with 23 bases remaining between them. This CDR3 contains 18 residues. This CDR3 reads CASSLIAFWAQGITEAFF. The DNA of the CDR3 is TGTGCCAGCAGCTTGATAGCTTTTTGGGCACAGGGAATCACTGAAGCTTTCTTT.

This clone appeared a single time. The V gene is TRBV24-1, the J gene TRBJ2-3; no clear D. Trimming removed 2 bases at V and 6 bases at J, with 5 bases between. The length of the CDR3 is 12 residues. Germline assignment: CDR1 KGHDR and CDR2 SFDVKD. The CDR3 coding sequence is TGTGCCACCAGTGATTACGGGGATACGCAGTATTTT. Translating it yields CATSDYGDTQYF.

The chain recombines TRBV28 with TRBJ1-4; D may be TRBD1 (6 bases). The CDR3 is 15 amino acids. Germline V CDR1 and CDR2: MDHEN, SYDVKM. The V and J ends lost 6 bases and 10 bases respectively, with 21 bases between them. The CDR3 nucleotides are TGTGCCAGCAGCCTCATCCGGGGGGGCAACGGAAAACTGTTTTTT. Amino acids: CASSLIRGGNGKLFF. The full variable domain, completed using reference TRBV28 and TRBJ1-4, is DVKVTQSSRYLVKRTGEKVFLECVQDMDHENMFWYRQDPGLGLRLIYFSYDVKMKEKGDIPEGYSVSREKKERFSLILESASTNQTSMYLCASSLIRGGNGKLFFGSGTQLSVL.

V gene TRBV15 combines with J gene TRBJ2-7; D is possibly TRBD1 (6 bases). Deletions cut 0 bases from V and 2 bases from J, with 14 bases between. Looked up from germline, CDR1 is LNHNV and CDR2 is YYDKDF (reference sequence). This CDR3 contains 16 residues. CDR3 residues: CATSREDRNAPYEQYF. In DNA, the CDR3 is TGTGCCACCAGCAGAGAGGACAGAAATGCACCCTACGAGCAGTACTTC.

The chain links TRBV24-1 to TRBJ1-2, with D tentatively TRBD1 (5 bases). This CDR3 contains 17 residues. CDR1 is KGHDR, CDR2 SFDVKD, per germline. The V end was cut by 4 bases, the J end by 1 base, with 18 bases between. The DNA of the CDR3 is TGTGCCACCAGTGACCCCGGGGACTCAGGAGATAACTATGGCTACACCTTC. Its translation: CATSDPGDSGDNYGYTF.

The V gene is TRBV24-1, the J gene TRBJ1-2; D remains unclear. Looked up from germline, CDR1 is KGHDR and CDR2 is SFDVKD. The CDR3 is made up of 12 amino acids. Trimming cost V 8 bases and J 8 bases, with 14 bases left between them. The CDR3 bases are TGTGCCACCAAAGGAACAGCGGAAGGCTACACCTTC. Translated, it gives CATKGTAEGYTF.

Only a few counts were recorded for this clone. The J gene is TRBJ2-7, the V gene TRBV11-2; TRBD2 aligns across 12 bases. This CDR3 is 18 amino acids long. V was clipped by 1 base and J by 6 bases; unmatched bases: 13. The germline gives CDR1 SGHAT, CDR2 FQNNGV. The CDR3, as DNA: TGTGCCAGCAGCTTAGGGTATGCTAGCGGGAGGGCCTCCCGCGAGCAGTACTTC. Translation: CASSLGYASGRASREQYF.

In its sample, this clone was seen a few times. This sequence joins TRBV28 and TRBJ1-2; weak D call: TRBD1 (6 bases). V lost 7 bases and J lost 5, with 26 bases in between. CDR1 is MDHEN and CDR2 is SYDVKM in the germline V gene. This CDR3 has 17 residues. CDR3 amino acids: CASTPTGFKATSYGYTF. Written as DNA, the CDR3 is TGTGCCAGCACCCCCACAGGGTTCAAGGCCACTTCTTATGGCTACACCTTC.

This sequence joins TRBV5-1 and TRBJ2-5; TRBD1 agrees at 7 bases. Germline trimming cut 4 bases from V and 3 bases from J; bases unmatched to any gene: 6. The CDR3 contains 14 residues. From germline, CDR1 is SGHRS and CDR2 YFSETQ. CDR3 sequence (DNA): TGCGCCAGCAGCGCCATCACAGGGGAAGAGACCCAGTACTTC. Its translation is CASSAITGEETQYF.

This chain links TRBV28 with TRBJ2-3, with TRBD1 as a possible D gene (6 bases). Germline values: CDR1 MDHEN, CDR2 SYDVKM. Between the trimmed V and J ends, which lost 5 bases and 0 bases, there was a span of 12 bases. The CDR3 sequence is 15 residues long. CDR3 sequence (DNA): TGTGCCAGCAGTGAAACAGGGCTTAGCACAGATACGCAGTATTTT. It specifies CASSETGLSTDTQYF.